These 17 T cell receptor beta chains were sequenced from one sample in a study of cytotoxic CD8 clonotypes in ibrutinib-treated CLL. Profiling relied on immunoSEQ multiplex PCR, and the TCRdb table lists in-frame clones only, not all of them. The repertoire consists of some 150,000 clones, with roughly 77% occurring once and the leading ten covering approximately 28%. This specimen consisted of PBMCs, obtained after 12 months of ibrutinib treatment. All receptors derive from a human donor with chronic lymphocytic leukemia.

The V gene is TRBV6-1, the J gene TRBJ2-7, with 9 bases identical to TRBD1. This CDR3 has 16 amino acids. Germline assignment: CDR1 MNHNS and CDR2 SASEGT. V lost 0 bases to trimming and J lost 3 bases; unmatched junction nucleotides: 6. This chain's CDR3 is CASSEARGTGFYEQYF. As DNA, the CDR3 is TGTGCCAGCAGTGAAGCTAGAGGGACAGGGTTCTACGAGCAGTACTTC.

CDR3 region: CASSPPRTGVSNQPQHF. The CDR3 DNA follows: TGTGCCAGCAGTCCTCCGAGGACAGGGGTTAGCAATCAGCCCCAGCATTTT. The chain recombines TRBV27 with TRBJ1-5; 9 bases agree with TRBD1. The V and J ends lost 5 bases and 0 bases, in that order; junction bases with no gene match: 8. The CDR3 length is 17 residues. The germline gives CDR1 MNHEY, CDR2 SMNVEV (reference sequence).

This clone showed up just a few times. The J gene is TRBJ1-6, the V gene TRBV15; unclear D gene. Germline CDR1 LNHNV, CDR2 YYDKDF (reference sequence). The CDR3 covers 14 residues. Trimming removed 3 bases at V and 5 bases at J, with 8 bases between. This chain's CDR3 is CATSSPPHNSPLHF. For the CDR3, the DNA is TGTGCCACCAGCAGTCCCCCTCATAATTCACCCCTCCACTTT.

V gene TRBV14 combines with J gene TRBJ2-2, with D unresolved. This CDR3 has 13 amino acids. V lost 6 bases and J 7 bases, leaving 12 bases between the germline ends. Germline values: CDR1 SGHDN, CDR2 FVKESK. The CDR3 loop reads CASRPRVGGELFF. The DNA for the CDR3 is TGTGCCAGCAGGCCCCGAGTTGGCGGGGAGCTGTTTTTT.

This clone has just one count. The chain employs TRBV28 and TRBJ1-2; TRBD1 agrees at 9 bases. The CDR3 loop spans 20 amino acids. Trimming took 1 base from V and 3 from J; bases not matched to a gene: 18. Looked up from germline, CDR1 is MDHEN and CDR2 is SYDVKM. The CDR3 DNA sequence: TGTGCCAGCAGTTTATACCTTTCCAAGAACAGACAGGGGGAAGACTATGGCTACACCTTC. It is translated as CASSLYLSKNRQGEDYGYTF.

The chain recombines TRBV15 with TRBJ2-3; possible D gene TRBD1, 6 bases. V lost 5 bases and J 3 bases, leaving 12 bases between the germline ends. Germline CDR1 LNHNV, CDR2 YYDKDF (reference sequence). CDR3 size: 14 residues. The CDR3 loop reads CATSLRRGTDTQYF. CDR3 sequence (DNA): TGTGCCACCAGCTTGCGTAGGGGGACAGATACGCAGTATTTT.

CDR3 sequence: CASTEGRTQYF. The CDR3 nucleotides read TGCGCCAGCACCGAAGGGAGGACCCAGTACTTC. The rearrangement uses TRBV10-2 and TRBJ2-5; D perhaps matches TRBD2 (5 bases). Germline loops: CDR1 WSHSY, CDR2 SAAADI. Between the trimmed V and J ends, which lost 7 bases and 7 bases, there was a span of 10 bases. CDR3 length: 11 amino acids.

This clone is a singleton in its sample. This CDR3 is CASSSQGADTDTQYF. DNA of the CDR3: TGTGCCAGCTCATCACAGGGGGCTGACACAGATACGCAGTATTTT. V gene TRBV18 combines with J gene TRBJ2-3; 9 bases are shared with TRBD1. CDR1 KGHSH and CDR2 LQKENI come from the germline V gene. The CDR3 is made up of 15 amino acids. The V gene end was trimmed by 5 bases and the J gene end by 2 bases; junction bases not matched to a gene: 5.

This chain connects TRBV19 to TRBJ2-5; no firm D call. V gave up 3 bases and J gave up 5 bases, with 10 bases separating them. There are 13 residues in the CDR3. From germline, CDR1 is LNHDA and CDR2 SQIVND (reference sequence). In DNA, the CDR3 is TGTGCCAGTAGTATGTCCTCTCAGGAGACCCAGTACTTC. Translation gives CASSMSSQETQYF. The whole variable domain, remainder taken from reference TRBV19 and TRBJ2-5, is DGGITQSPKYLFRKEGQNVTLSCEQNLNHDAMYWYRQDPGQGLRLIYYSQIVNDFQKGDIAEGYSVSREKKESFPLTVTSAQKNPTAFYLCASSMSSQETQYFGPGTRLLVL.

V gene TRBV19 combines with J gene TRBJ2-7; D is unresolved. The CDR3 contains 12 residues. V was cut by 3 bases and J by 5 bases, with 8 bases left in between. Germline-derived CDR1 and CDR2 are LNHDA and SQIVND (reference sequence). The CDR3 DNA is TGTGCCAGTAGTATTTCGGGCAACGAGCAGTACTTC. It translates to CASSISGNEQYF.

Turning to this clone: Other DNA sequences in this sample translate to the same CDR3. V usage is TRBV18 and J usage is TRBJ2-7; possibly TRBD2 for D (5 bases). Trimming cost V 3 bases and J 3 bases, with 6 bases left between them. Germline CDR1 KGHSH, CDR2 LQKENI. The CDR3 runs 12 residues. The CDR3: CASSPRDYEQYF. The CDR3 DNA reads as TGTGCCAGCTCACCGAGGGACTACGAGCAGTACTTC.

The genes are TRBV10-1 and TRBJ1-6; tentatively, D is TRBD1 (5 bases). The germline V and J ends were trimmed by 7 bases and 0 bases, with 22 bases remaining between them. From germline, CDR1 is WNHNN and CDR2 SYGVQD (reference sequence). This CDR3 region has 19 residues. The CDR3 protein is CASTGSAGKECSYNSPLHF. CDR3 DNA: TGCGCCAGCACCGGAAGTGCAGGGAAGGAGTGCTCCTATAATTCACCCCTCCACTTT.

V usage is TRBV6-7 and J usage is TRBJ1-4, with D hard to call. TRBV6-7 counts as an open reading frame of uncertain function. V lost 7 bases and J lost 11, with 8 bases in between. The CDR3 runs to 10 residues. The CDR3 nucleotides read TGTGCCAGCAACATGGGGAAACTGTTTTTT. It specifies CASNMGKLFF.

The chain carries TRBV23-1 and TRBJ2-7, with TRBD1 as a possible D gene (6 bases). TRBV23-1 is an open reading frame whose function is uncertain. The CDR3 length is 14 residues. V dropped 6 bases and J dropped 3 bases, with 15 bases sitting between them. The CDR3, as DNA: TGCGCCAGCAGCGTACAGGGACCCATCTACGAGCAGTACTTC. This sequence encodes CASSVQGPIYEQYF.

This chain connects TRBV5-1 to TRBJ2-5; 8 bases agree with TRBD1. Germline trimming cut 4 bases from V and 4 bases from J; bases unmatched to any gene: 15. CDR3 length: 17 amino acids. Germline V gene lookup returns CDR1 SGHRS and CDR2 YFSETQ. CDR3 residues: CASSRQIGGQGLETQYF. The CDR3 nucleotides are TGCGCCAGCAGCCGACAAATTGGAGGACAGGGCCTAGAGACCCAGTACTTC.

This clone is a singleton in its sample. The chain couples TRBV28 to TRBJ1-1; the D gene is possibly TRBD1 (6 bases). The CDR3 is 13 amino acids. Per the germline V gene, CDR1 is MDHEN and CDR2 is SYDVKM. Between the trimmed V and J ends, which lost 2 bases and 7 bases, there was a span of 11 bases. In nucleotides, the CDR3 is TGTGCCAGCAGTTTAGGGGCAGGGGTTGAAGCTTTCTTT. Encoded protein: CASSLGAGVEAFF.

The chain has TRBV5-1 and TRBJ1-1; D is ambiguous. Germline CDR1 SGHRS, CDR2 YFSETQ. Trimming removed 1 base at V and 6 bases at J, with 13 bases between. The CDR3 has 14 residues. CDR3 in DNA: TGCGCCAGCAGCTTGACAGCAGAGTTGGCTGAAGCTTTCTTT. Translated, it gives CASSLTAELAEAFF.